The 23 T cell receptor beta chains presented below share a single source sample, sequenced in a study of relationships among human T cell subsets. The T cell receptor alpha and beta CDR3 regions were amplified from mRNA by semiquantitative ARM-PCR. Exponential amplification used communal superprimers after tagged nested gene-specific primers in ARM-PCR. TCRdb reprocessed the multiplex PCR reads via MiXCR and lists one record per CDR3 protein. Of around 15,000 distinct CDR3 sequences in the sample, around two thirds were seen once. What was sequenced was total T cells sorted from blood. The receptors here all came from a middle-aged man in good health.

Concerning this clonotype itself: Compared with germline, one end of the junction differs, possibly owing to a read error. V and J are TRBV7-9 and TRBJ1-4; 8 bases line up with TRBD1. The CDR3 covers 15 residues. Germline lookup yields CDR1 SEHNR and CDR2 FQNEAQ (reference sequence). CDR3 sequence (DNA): TGTGCCTGCAGCCAGAACAGGGGGTCTAATGAAAAACTGTTTTTT. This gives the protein CACSQNRGSNEKLFF.

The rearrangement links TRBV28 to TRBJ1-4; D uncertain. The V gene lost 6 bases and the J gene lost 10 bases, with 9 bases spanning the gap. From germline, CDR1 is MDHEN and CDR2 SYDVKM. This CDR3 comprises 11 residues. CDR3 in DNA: TGTGCCAGCAGAACCTGGGGAAAACTGTTTTTT. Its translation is CASRTWGKLFF.

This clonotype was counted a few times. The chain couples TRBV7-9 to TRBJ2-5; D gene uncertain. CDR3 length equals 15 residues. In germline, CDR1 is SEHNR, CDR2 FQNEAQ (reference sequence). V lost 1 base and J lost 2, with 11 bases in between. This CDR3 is CASSLGVAPQETQYF. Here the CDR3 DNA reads TGTGCCAGCAGCTTAGGGGTAGCCCCGCAAGAGACCCAGTACTTC.

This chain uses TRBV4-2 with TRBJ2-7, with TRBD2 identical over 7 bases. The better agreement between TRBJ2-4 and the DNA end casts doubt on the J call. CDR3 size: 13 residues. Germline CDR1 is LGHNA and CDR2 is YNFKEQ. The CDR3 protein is CASSQDREGIQYF. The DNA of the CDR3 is TGTGCCAGCAGCCAAGATAGGGAGGGCATTCAGTACTTC.

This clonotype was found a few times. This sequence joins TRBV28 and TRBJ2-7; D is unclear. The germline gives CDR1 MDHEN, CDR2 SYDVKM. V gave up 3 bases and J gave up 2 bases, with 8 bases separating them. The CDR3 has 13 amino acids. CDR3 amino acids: CASSFSSPYEQYF. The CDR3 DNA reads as TGTGCCAGCAGTTTCTCCAGCCCCTACGAGCAGTACTTC.

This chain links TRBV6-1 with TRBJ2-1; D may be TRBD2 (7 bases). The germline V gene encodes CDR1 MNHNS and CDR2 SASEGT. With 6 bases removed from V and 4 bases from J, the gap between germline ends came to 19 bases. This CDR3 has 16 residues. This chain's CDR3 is CASRSPAGARYNEQFF. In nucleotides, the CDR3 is TGTGCCAGCAGGTCCCCGGCGGGGGCTAGGTACAATGAGCAGTTCTTC.

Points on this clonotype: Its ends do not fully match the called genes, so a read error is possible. This CDR3 is CASSSGGRTGGLFF. The CDR3 bases are TGTGCCAGCAGTTCCGGGGGCAGAACCGGGGGGCTGTTTTTT. This chain uses TRBV12-3 or TRBV12-4 with TRBJ2-2; perhaps D is TRBD1 or TRBD2 (6 bases each). This CDR3 comprises 14 residues.

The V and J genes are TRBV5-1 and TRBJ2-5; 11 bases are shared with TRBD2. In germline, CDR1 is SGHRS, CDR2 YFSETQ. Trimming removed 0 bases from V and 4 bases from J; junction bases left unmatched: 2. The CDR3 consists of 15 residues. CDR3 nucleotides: TGCGCCAGCAGCTTGGCCGGACTAGCGGGAGAGACCCAGTACTTC. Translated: CASSLAGLAGETQYF.

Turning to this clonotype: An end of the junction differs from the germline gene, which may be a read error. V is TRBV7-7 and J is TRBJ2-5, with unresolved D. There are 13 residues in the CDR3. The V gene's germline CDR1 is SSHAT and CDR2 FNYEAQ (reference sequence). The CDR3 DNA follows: TGTGCTAGCAGCTTAGAAGGCAGGCAGACCCAGTACTTC. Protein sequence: CASSLEGRQTQYF.

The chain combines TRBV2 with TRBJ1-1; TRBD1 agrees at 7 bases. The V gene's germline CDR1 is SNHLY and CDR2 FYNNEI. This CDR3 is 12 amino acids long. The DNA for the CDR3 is TGTGCTGCCGGAGGGGACAGACTTTGGGCTTTCTTT. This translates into CAAGGDRLWAFF.

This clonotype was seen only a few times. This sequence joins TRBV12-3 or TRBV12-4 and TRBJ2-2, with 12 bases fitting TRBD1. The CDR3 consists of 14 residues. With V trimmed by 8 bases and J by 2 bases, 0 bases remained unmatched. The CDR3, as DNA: TGTGCCAGCGGGACAGGGGGCAACACCGGGGAGCTGTTTTTT. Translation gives CASGTGGNTGELFF.

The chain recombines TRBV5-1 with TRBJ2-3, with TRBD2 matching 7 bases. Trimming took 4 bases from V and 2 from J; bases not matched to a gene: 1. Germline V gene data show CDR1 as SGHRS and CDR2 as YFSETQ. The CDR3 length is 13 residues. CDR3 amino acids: CASSREDTDTQYF. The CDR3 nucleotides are TGCGCCAGCAGCCGGGAGGACACAGATACGCAGTATTTT.

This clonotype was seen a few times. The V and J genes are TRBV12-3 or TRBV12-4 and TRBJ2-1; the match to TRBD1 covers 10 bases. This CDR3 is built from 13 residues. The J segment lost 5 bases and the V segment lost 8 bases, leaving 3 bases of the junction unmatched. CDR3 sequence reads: CASGTGEDNEQFF. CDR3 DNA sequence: TGTGCCAGCGGGACAGGGGAGGACAATGAGCAGTTCTTC.

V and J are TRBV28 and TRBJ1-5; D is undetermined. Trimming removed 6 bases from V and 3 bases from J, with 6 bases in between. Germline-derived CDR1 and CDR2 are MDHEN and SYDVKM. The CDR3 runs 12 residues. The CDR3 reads CASRAHNQPQHF. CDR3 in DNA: TGTGCCAGCAGGGCCCACAATCAGCCCCAGCATTTT.

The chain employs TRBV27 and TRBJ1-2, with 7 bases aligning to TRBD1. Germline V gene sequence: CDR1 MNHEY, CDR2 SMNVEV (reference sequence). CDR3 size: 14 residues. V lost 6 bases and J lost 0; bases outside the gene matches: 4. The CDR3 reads CASSRDSSNYGYTF. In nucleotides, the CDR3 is TGTGCCAGCAGCAGGGACAGCTCTAACTATGGCTACACCTTC.

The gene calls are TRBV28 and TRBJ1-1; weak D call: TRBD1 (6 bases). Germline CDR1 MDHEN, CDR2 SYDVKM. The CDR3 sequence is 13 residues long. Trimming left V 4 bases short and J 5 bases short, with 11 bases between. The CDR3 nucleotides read TGTGCCAGCAGTTACAGGGTCGAGACTGAAGCTTTCTTT. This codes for CASSYRVETEAFF.

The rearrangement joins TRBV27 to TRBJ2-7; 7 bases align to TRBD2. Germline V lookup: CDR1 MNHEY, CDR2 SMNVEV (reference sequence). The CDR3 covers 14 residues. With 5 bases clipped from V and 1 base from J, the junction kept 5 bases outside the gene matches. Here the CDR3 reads CASSPGRGSYEQYF. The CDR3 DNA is TGTGCCAGCAGTCCGGGGCGGGGGTCCTACGAGCAGTACTTC.

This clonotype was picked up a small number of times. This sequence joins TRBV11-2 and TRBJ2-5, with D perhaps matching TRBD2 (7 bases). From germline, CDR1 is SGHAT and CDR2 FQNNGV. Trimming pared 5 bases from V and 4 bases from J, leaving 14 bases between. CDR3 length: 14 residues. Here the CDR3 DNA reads TGTGCCAGCAGCAAACAGGGAGGGGGAGAGACCCAGTACTTC. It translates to CASSKQGGGETQYF.

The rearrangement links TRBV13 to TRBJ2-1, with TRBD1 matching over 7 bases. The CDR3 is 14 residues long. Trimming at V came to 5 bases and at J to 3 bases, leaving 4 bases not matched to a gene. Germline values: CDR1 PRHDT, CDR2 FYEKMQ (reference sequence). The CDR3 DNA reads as TGTGCCAGCAGCCGCAGACAGGGCTACAATGAGCAGTTCTTC. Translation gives CASSRRQGYNEQFF. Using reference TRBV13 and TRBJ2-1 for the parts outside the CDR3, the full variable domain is AAGVIQSPRHLIKEKRETATLKCYPIPRHDTVYWYQQGPGQDPQFLISFYEKMQSDKGSIPDRFSAQQFSDYHSELNMSSLELGDSALYFCASSRRQGYNEQFFGPGTRLTVL.

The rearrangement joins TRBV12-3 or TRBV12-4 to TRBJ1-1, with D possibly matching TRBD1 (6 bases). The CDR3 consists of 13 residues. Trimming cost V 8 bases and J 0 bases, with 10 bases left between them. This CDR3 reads CASGQRMNTEAFF. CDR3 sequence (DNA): TGTGCCAGCGGACAGAGAATGAACACTGAAGCTTTCTTT.

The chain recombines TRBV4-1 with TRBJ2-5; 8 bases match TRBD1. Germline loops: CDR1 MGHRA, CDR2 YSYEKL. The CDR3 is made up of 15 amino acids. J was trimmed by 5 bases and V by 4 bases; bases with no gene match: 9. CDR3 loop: CASSPQDRARETQYF. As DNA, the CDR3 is TGCGCCAGCAGCCCCCAGGACAGGGCCAGGGAGACCCAGTACTTC.

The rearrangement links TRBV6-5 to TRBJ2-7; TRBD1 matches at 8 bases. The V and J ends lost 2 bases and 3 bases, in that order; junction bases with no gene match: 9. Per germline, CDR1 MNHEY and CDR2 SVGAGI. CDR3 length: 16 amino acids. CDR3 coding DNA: TGTGCCAGCAGTTACGACCCGGGACAGGACCTCTACGAGCAGTACTTC. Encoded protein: CASSYDPGQDLYEQYF.

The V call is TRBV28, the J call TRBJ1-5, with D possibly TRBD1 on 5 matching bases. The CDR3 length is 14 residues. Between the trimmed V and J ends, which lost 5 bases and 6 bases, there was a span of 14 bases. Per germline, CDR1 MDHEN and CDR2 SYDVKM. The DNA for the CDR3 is TGTGCCAGCAGTCGTGGGGGTGGTGGTCAGCCCCAGCATTTT. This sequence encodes CASSRGGGGQPQHF. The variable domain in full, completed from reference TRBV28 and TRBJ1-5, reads DVKVTQSSRYLVKRTGEKVFLECVQDMDHENMFWYRQDPGLGLRLIYFSYDVKMKEKGDIPEGYSVSREKKERFSLILESASTNQTSMYLCASSRGGGGQPQHFGDGTRLSIL.